This T cell receptor beta chain came from a study of identical twins. Study-level results: A lower insertion count was a feature of abundant cord blood beta clonotypes, with no such feature in memory repertoires.

CDR3 length: 16 amino acids. V trimming: 4 bases; J trimming: 10 bases; junction bases outside the gene matches: 13. In germline, CDR1 is KGHDR, CDR2 SFDVKD. Each CDR3 protein is one row after TCRdb ran MiXCR on the 5' RACE reads. The table shows just over 500,000 distinct CDR3 sequences, with 20% to 25% occurring only once. With regard to this clonotype: The antigen remains undetermined.

These data are also associated with another study on T cells expressing NK-cell markers. That study adds: The TCR beta repertoires originated in sorted CD3+CD56+NKG2C+, CD3+CD56+NKG2C- and CD3+CD56-NKG2C+ T cells. Clarity on HCMV specificity was lacking for the expanded NKG2C+ T cell clones.

Sequenced material: CD4+ T cells sorted from blood. The sequence came from a woman between 18 and 29 years old in good health. The chain is built from TRBV24-1 and TRBJ2-1, with 9 bases that match TRBD1. The CDR3 reads CATSEGGGQGAMEQFF. DNA for the CDR3: TGTGCCACCAGTGAGGGCGGGGGACAGGGTGCGATGGAGCAGTTCTTC.